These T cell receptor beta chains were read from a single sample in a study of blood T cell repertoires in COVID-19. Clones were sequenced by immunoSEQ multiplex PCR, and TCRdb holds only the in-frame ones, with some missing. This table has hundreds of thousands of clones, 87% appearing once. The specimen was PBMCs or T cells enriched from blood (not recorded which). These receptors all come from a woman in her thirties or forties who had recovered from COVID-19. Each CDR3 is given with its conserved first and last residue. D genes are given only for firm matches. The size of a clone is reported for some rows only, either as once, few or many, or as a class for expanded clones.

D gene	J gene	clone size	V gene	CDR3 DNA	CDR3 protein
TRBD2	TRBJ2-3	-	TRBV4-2	TGTGCCAGCAGCCCCATGACTAGCGGGAGAAATAAGTGGGGCACAGATACGCAGTATTTT	CASSPMTSGRNKWGTDTQYF
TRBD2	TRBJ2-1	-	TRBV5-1	TGCGCCAGCAGCGAGACTAGCGGGAGAGCCTACAATGAGCAGTTCTTC	CASSETSGRAYNEQFF
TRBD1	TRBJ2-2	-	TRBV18	TGTGCCAGCTCAGCCCGGGACAGGGCGAACGGGGAGCTGTTTTTT	CASSARDRANGELFF
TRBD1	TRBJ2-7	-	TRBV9	TGTGCCAGCAGCGGACAGGGGTTTAACGAGCAGTACTTC	CASSGQGFNEQYF
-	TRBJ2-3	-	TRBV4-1	TGCGCCAGCAGCCCTCAGGGGGGCCGGGAGAGTAGCGCAGATACGCAGTATTTT	CASSPQGGRESSADTQYF
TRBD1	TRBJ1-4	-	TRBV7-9	TGTGCCAGCAGCCCGGACAGGGGGTACGAAAAACTGTTTTTT	CASSPDRGYEKLFF
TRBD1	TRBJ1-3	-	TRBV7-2	TGTGCCAGCAGCCAGGGGGTCTCTGGAAACACCATATATTTT	CASSQGVSGNTIYF
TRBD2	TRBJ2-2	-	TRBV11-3	TGTGCCAGCAAAGCGGGAGGGCCAAGCACCGGGGAGCTGTTTTTT	CASKAGGPSTGELFF
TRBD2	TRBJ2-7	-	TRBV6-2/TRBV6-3	TGTGCCAGCAGCCGGGGCGGGGGGTCAGGAGAGCAGTACTTC	CASSRGGGSGEQYF
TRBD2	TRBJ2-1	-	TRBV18	TGTGCCAGCTCAACCCTAGCGGGACCCTACAATGAGCAGTTCTTC	CASSTLAGPYNEQFF
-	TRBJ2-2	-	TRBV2	TGTGCCAGCGGACACAGGGCGGGCACCGGGGAGCTGTTTTTT	CASGHRAGTGELFF
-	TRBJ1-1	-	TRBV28	TGTGCCAGCAGCCTCGACTCGCTCACTGAAGCTTTCTTT	CASSLDSLTEAFF
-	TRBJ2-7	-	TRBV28	TGTGCCAGCATGAGAGGGGGCTCCTACGAGCAGTACTTC	CASMRGGSYEQYF
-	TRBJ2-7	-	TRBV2	TGTGCCAGCAGTCCCCTTAGCTACGAGCAGTACTTC	CASSPLSYEQYF
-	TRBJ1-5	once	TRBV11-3	TGTGCCAGCAGCTTAGGTGGCAGGCCACCGCAGCCCCAGCATTTT	CASSLGGRPPQPQHF
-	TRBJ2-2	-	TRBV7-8	TGTGCCATCTATAGCGCCACGAACACCGGGGAGCTGTTTTTT	CAIYSATNTGELFF
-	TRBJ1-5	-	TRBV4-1	TGCGCCAGCAGCCAAGATCCCCAGCAGCCCCAGCATTTT	CASSQDPQQPQHF
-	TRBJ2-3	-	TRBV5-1	TGCGCCAGCAGCTTGGCCGCAAGTCGGGGGACAGATACGCAGTATTTT	CASSLAASRGTDTQYF
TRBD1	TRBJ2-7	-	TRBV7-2	TGTGCCAGCAGCCAGGGACAGGGCCGCTCCGAGCAGTACTTC	CASSQGQGRSEQYF
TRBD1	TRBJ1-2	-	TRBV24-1	TGTGCCACCAGTCCCAGAGGACAGGCGGCTGGCTACACCTTC	CATSPRGQAAGYTF
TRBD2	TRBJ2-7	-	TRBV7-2	TGTGCCAGCAGCTTAGATCCCGGGACTAGCGGGAGGGCCGAGCAGTACTTC	CASSLDPGTSGRAEQYF
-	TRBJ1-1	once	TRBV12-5	TGTGCTAGTGGTTTCAGGGCGAGGAGAGCTTTCTTT	CASGFRARRAFF
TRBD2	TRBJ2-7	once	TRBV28	TGTGCCAGCAGGAGGCGGGAGGGGACCTACGAGCAGTACTTC	CASRRREGTYEQYF
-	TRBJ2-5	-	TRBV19	TGTGCCAGTAGTATTTTTGTCGGGGAGACCCAGTACTTC	CASSIFVGETQYF
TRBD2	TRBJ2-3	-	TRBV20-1	TGCAGTGCTAGTGGGACTAGCGGCACAGATACGCAGTATTTT	CSASGTSGTDTQYF
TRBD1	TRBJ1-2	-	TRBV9	TGTGCCAGCAGCGAGGAGGGGGCGCGGGACTATGGCTACACCTTC	CASSEEGARDYGYTF
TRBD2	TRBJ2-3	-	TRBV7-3	TGTGCCAGCAGCACAAATGTTCTAGCGGGAGGGGATACGCAGTATTTT	CASSTNVLAGGDTQYF
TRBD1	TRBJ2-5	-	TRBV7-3	TGTGCCAGCAGCTTGGGAGGGACAGGGGTTAGGGAGACCCAGTACTTC	CASSLGGTGVRETQYF
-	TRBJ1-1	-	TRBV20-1	TGCAGTGCTAGGCGGGGGGTTGAAGCTTTCTTT	CSARRGVEAFF
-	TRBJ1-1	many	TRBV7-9	TGTGCCAGCAGCCCTCGACAGGCTATTAGGACTGAAGCTTTCTTT	CASSPRQAIRTEAFF
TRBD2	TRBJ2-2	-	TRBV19	TGTGCCAGTAGTATCCCTAGCGGGAACACTCGTACCGGGGAGCTGTTTTTT	CASSIPSGNTRTGELFF
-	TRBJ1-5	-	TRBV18	TGTGCCAGCTCACCCTCGATCTCTCAGGGTGGGGGCAATCAGCCCCAGCATTTT	CASSPSISQGGGNQPQHF
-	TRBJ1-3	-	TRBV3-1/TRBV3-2	TGTGCCAGCCGGGACACAGCCTCTGGAAACACCATATATTTT	CASRDTASGNTIYF
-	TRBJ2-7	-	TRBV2	TGTGCCAGCACTAGACTCTCCTACGAGCAGTACTTC	CASTRLSYEQYF
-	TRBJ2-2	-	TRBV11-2	TGTGCCAGCAGTCCCGGGAACACCGGGGAGCTGTTTTTT	CASSPGNTGELFF
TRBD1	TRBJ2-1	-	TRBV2	TGTGCCAGCAGCCCTGACAGGGTGGATAATCAGCAGTTCTTC	CASSPDRVDNQQFF
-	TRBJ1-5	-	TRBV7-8	TGTGCCAGCAGCTTGGTGAGTTCAGCGTTTCAGCCCCAGCATTTT	CASSLVSSAFQPQHF
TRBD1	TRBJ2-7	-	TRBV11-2	TGTGCCAGCAGCTTAGGCGGGACAGGCTCCTACGAGCAGTACTTC	CASSLGGTGSYEQYF
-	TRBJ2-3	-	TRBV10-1	TGCGCCAGCAGTGGAGGGACAGATACGCAGTATTTT	CASSGGTDTQYF
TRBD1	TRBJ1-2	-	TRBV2	TGTGCCAGCAGTGAAGCAGGGACAGGGACTAACTATGGCTACACCTTC	CASSEAGTGTNYGYTF
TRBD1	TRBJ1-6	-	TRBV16	TGTGCCAGCAGCCAATCGGGACAGGGTAATTCACCCCTCCACTTT	CASSQSGQGNSPLHF
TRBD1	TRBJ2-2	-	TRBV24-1	TGTGCCACCAGTGACATAGGACAGGGGAGCGGGGAGCTGTTTTTT	CATSDIGQGSGELFF
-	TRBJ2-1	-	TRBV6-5	TGTGCCAGCAGGAGGAGTTCGAGCTCCTACAATGAGCAGTTCTTC	CASRRSSSSYNEQFF
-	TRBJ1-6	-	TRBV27	TGTGCCAGCCAAAGGGGGGGGAATTCACCCCTCCACTTT	CASQRGGNSPLHF